Listed below are T cell receptor beta chains from one sample, sequenced in a study of cytomegalovirus exposure and HLA in healthy donors. Data came from immunoSEQ multiplex PCR; TCRdb stores just in-frame clones and leaves some out. The sample includes tens of thousands of clones, about 83% of them seen just once. Sequencing was done on a sample of PBMCs. The receptors originated from a man aged 30 to 39 in good health and CMV-seronegative. Both conserved end residues are part of each CDR3. Size is stated for part of the rows, as once, few or many counts, or as a class when the clone is expanded.

clone_size	v_call	j_call	cdr3_aa
.	TRBV6-5	TRBJ1-3	CASSYGTPGNTIYF
.	TRBV6-5	TRBJ2-2	CASSPGQGNTGELFF
few	TRBV6-5	TRBJ2-1	CASKRGLAGNEQFF
few	TRBV6-5	TRBJ2-2	CASRRQGLDTGELFF
.	TRBV10-3	TRBJ2-1	CAISGKTSGSYNEQFF
once	TRBV4-1	TRBJ2-1	CASSQDSGGGSYNEQFF
once	TRBV9	TRBJ2-2	CASSLEEERTGELFF
.	TRBV5-8	TRBJ2-4	CASLRGLAKNIQYF
.	TRBV6-5	TRBJ2-1	CASSIGHYYNEQFF
few	TRBV19	TRBJ2-7	CASGSLYEQYF